The sequence of this T cell receptor beta chain was determined in a study of blood T cell repertoires in COVID-19. Study background: The samples span acute and convalescent COVID-19 from the United States, Italy and Spain. From T cells, B-cell-depleted T cells, or PBMCs came the material, which was cDNA or gDNA.

In the authors' workflow: For nucleated cells, counts were estimated from reference gene primer amplification. Profiled with immunoSEQ multiplex PCR; TCRdb holds only in-frame clones, not every one. V and J calls and clone size are copied from that table; D and trimming were computed from the DNA. This sample carries 97,000 or so clones, 70% to 85% of them seen once, and the ten largest clones take roughly 11%. Trimming took 5 bases from V and 5 from J, leaving 10 bases between them. The CDR3 consists of 13 residues. The germline CDR1 and CDR2 sequences are LGHDT and YNNKEL (reference sequence). The clonotype comes from a man aged 65-85 years with active or convalescent COVID-19. The sequencing sample was made of peripheral blood. The rearrangement uses TRBV3-1 (or the pseudogene TRBV3-2) and TRBJ2-1; D ambiguous. The CDR3 protein is CASSAWANNEQFF. The DNA of the CDR3 is TGTGCCAGCAGCGCGTGGGCAAACAATGAGCAGTTCTTC.